The 26 T cell receptor beta chains below come from one sample, sequenced in a study of cytomegalovirus exposure and HLA in healthy donors. A multiplex PCR was run with 60 Vbeta primers and 13 Jbeta primers. TCRdb keeps only in-frame clones here, not all; method: immunoSEQ multiplex PCR. The sample records 110,000 or so clones, approximately 11% being singletons. Specimen: PBMCs. The origin of the receptors is a man aged 40-50 years in good health and CMV-seropositive.

In this sample, this clone turned up a few times. The chain carries TRBV29-1 and TRBJ1-2; D is perhaps TRBD1 (6 bases). V was shortened by 6 bases and J by 2 bases, with 10 bases between the two germline ends. CDR3 length: 12 residues. Per germline, CDR1 SQVTM and CDR2 ANQGSEA. CDR3 nucleotide sequence: TGCAGCGTGTCGGACAGAAACTATGGCTACACCTTC. Its translation is CSVSDRNYGYTF.

The J gene is TRBJ2-7, the V gene TRBV6-1; possible D gene TRBD1, 5 bases. V gave up 7 bases and J gave up 2 bases, with 18 bases separating them. Germline V lookup: CDR1 MNHNS, CDR2 SASEGT. The CDR3 is 15 amino acids. The CDR3 spells CASMPLAGPTYEQYF. The DNA for the CDR3 is TGTGCCAGCATGCCGTTGGCAGGGCCTACCTACGAGCAGTACTTC.

This clone turned up a few times. V gene TRBV7-8 combines with J gene TRBJ2-5; 10 bases are a match to TRBD2. Trimming removed 5 bases from V and 1 base from J; junction bases left unmatched: 4. This CDR3 has 15 residues. Germline V gene data show CDR1 as SGHVS and CDR2 as FQNEAQ. The CDR3 DNA is TGTGCCAGCAGCGACAAGCGGGGGGGCCAAGAGACCCAGTACTTC. It specifies CASSDKRGGQETQYF.

The V and J genes are TRBV6-5 and TRBJ2-1, with D perhaps matching TRBD1 (6 bases). This CDR3 comprises 13 residues. Per the germline V gene, CDR1 is MNHEY and CDR2 is SVGAGI. The ends were cut back, 6 bases at V and 7 bases at J, with 13 bases in the middle. In DNA form, the CDR3 reads TGTGCCAGCAGACAGGGAGTTGGGAATGAGCAGTTCTTC. This sequence encodes CASRQGVGNEQFF.

The chain is built from TRBV29-1 and TRBJ1-1; 7 nucleotides agree with TRBD1. The trim removed 2 bases at V and 10 bases at J, leaving 13 bases unmatched. This CDR3 is built from 14 residues. CDR1 is SQVTM and CDR2 is ANQGSEA in the germline V gene. For the CDR3, the DNA is TGCAGCGTTGAAAAGGGCAGGGGGGTACTGGGAGCTTTCTTT. Amino acids: CSVEKGRGVLGAFF.

The chain uses TRBV5-8 and TRBJ1-5; D remains ambiguous. CDR1 SGHTS and CDR2 YDEGEE come from the germline V gene. V lost 0 bases, J lost 9 bases, and 19 bases lay in between. The CDR3 totals 16 residues. The CDR3 loop is CASSLVVSGAIGPQHF. The DNA for the CDR3 is TGTGCCAGCAGCTTGGTCGTTTCGGGAGCCATCGGGCCCCAGCATTTT.

V gene TRBV5-6 combines with J gene TRBJ1-1, with D possibly matching TRBD1 (5 bases). The V end lost 1 base, the J end lost 11 bases, and 21 bases lay between the germline ends. Germline values: CDR1 SGHDT, CDR2 YYEEEE. The CDR3 extends over 15 amino acids. DNA of the CDR3: TGTGCCAGCAGCTTGATGCAGGGTCAGGTTGGTTGGGCTTTCTTT. Its protein product is CASSLMQGQVGWAFF. Drawing the rest from reference TRBV5-6 and TRBJ1-1, the complete variable domain is DAGVTQSPTHLIKTRGQQVTLRCSPKSGHDTVSWYQQALGQGPQFIFQYYEEEERQRGNFPDRFSGHQFPNYSSELNVNALLLGDSALYLCASSLMQGQVGWAFFGQGTRLTVV.

Worth noting for this clone: The same CDR3 also results from other DNA sequences found in this sample. The gene calls are TRBV5-1 and TRBJ1-2; 8 bases line up with TRBD1. The CDR3 is 14 residues long. The germline V gene has CDR1 SGHRS and CDR2 YFSETQ. V lost 4 bases to trimming and J lost 1 base; unmatched junction nucleotides: 3. The DNA for the CDR3 is TGCGCCAGCAGCGCCGGACAGGGTAACTATGGCTACACCTTC. As protein: CASSAGQGNYGYTF.

This clone has just a few counts. The chain carries TRBV28 and TRBJ1-5; 8 bases agree with TRBD1. Germline CDR1 is MDHEN and CDR2 is SYDVKM. This CDR3 has 15 amino acids. V lost 1 base to trimming and J lost 6 bases; unmatched junction nucleotides: 5. CDR3 loop: CASSLLGQGRQPQHF. The CDR3 DNA follows: TGTGCCAGCAGTTTATTAGGACAGGGACGTCAGCCCCAGCATTTT.

This sequence joins TRBV5-4 and TRBJ2-3; D gene unclear. V gave up 4 bases and J gave up 5 bases, with 8 bases separating them. The CDR3 runs 12 residues. Germline V gene sequence: CDR1 SGHNT, CDR2 YYREEE (reference sequence). The CDR3 reads CASSPDVDTQYF. The CDR3 coding sequence is TGTGCCAGCAGCCCAGATGTAGATACGCAGTATTTT.

As DNA, the CDR3 is TGTGCCAGCAGCCTCCACGGGAGCTACAATGAGCAGTTCTTC. Translation: CASSLHGSYNEQFF. V gene TRBV7-6 combines with J gene TRBJ2-1; tentatively, D is TRBD2 (6 bases). V lost 5 bases and J 3 bases, leaving 11 bases between the germline ends. From germline, CDR1 is SGHVS and CDR2 FNYEAQ. CDR3 length: 14 residues.

This clone was counted a few times. This chain joins TRBV18 and TRBJ1-1; D possibly corresponds to TRBD1 (6 bases). In germline, CDR1 is KGHSH, CDR2 LQKENI. V dropped 3 bases and J dropped 3 bases, with 14 bases sitting between them. CDR3 length equals 15 residues. The DNA for the CDR3 is TGTGCCAGCTCACCCGCAGGGGTCTCACACACTGAAGCTTTCTTT. Translation gives CASSPAGVSHTEAFF. Drawing the rest from reference TRBV18 and TRBJ1-1, the complete variable domain is NAGVMQNPRHLVRRRGQEARLRCSPMKGHSHVYWYRQLPEEGLKFMVYLQKENIIDESGMPKERFSAEFPKEGPSILRIQQVVRGDSAAYFCASSPAGVSHTEAFFGQGTRLTVV.

This clone has a handful of counts. The chain couples TRBV28 to TRBJ1-2; maybe TRBD1 (6 bases). Trimming shortened V by 5 bases and J by 5 bases, and 27 bases separated the two germline ends. Germline lookup yields CDR1 MDHEN and CDR2 SYDVKM. The CDR3 spans 18 residues. The CDR3 nucleotides read TGTGCCAGCAGTCCATACGTCTCCCCACCGGGGGGCAGGTATGGCTACACCTTC. Its protein is CASSPYVSPPGGRYGYTF.

This clone was counted between two and nine times. CDR3 sequence (DNA): TGTGCCAGCAGCGTAACAGCTAGCGGGACCTACAATGAGCAGTTCTTC. Translation gives CASSVTASGTYNEQFF. The V call is TRBV9, the J call TRBJ2-1; 9 bases match TRBD2. This CDR3 comprises 16 residues. V shed 1 base and J 2 bases; nucleotides not matched to a gene: 4. Looked up from germline, CDR1 is SGDLS and CDR2 is YYNGEE.

The chain employs TRBV6-6 and TRBJ2-7; the D gene is possibly TRBD1 (6 bases). Germline lookup yields CDR1 MNHNY and CDR2 SVGAGI (reference sequence). V gave up 5 bases and J gave up 4 bases, with 9 bases separating them. The CDR3 is 12 residues long. The CDR3: CASSPGVYEQYF. The CDR3 DNA sequence: TGTGCCAGCAGTCCAGGGGTATACGAGCAGTACTTC.

V gene TRBV27 combines with J gene TRBJ1-1; 9 bases map to TRBD1. The CDR3 length is 15 residues. Per the germline V gene, CDR1 is MNHEY and CDR2 is SMNVEV (reference sequence). The junction had 10 bases not matched to a gene; V was cut back by 10 bases and J by 1 base. This CDR3 reads CATTPSQGANTEAFF. CDR3 coding DNA: TGTGCCACCACACCCTCACAGGGGGCGAACACTGAAGCTTTCTTT.

This clone was recorded a few times. The gene calls are TRBV7-9 and TRBJ2-7; D is possibly TRBD2 (6 bases). The V end lost 5 bases, the J end lost 4 bases, and 15 bases lay between the germline ends. The germline gives CDR1 SEHNR, CDR2 FQNEAQ (reference sequence). The CDR3 sequence is 14 residues long. The CDR3 protein is CASSPAGRTYEQYF. The DNA of the CDR3 is TGTGCCAGCAGCCCGGCGGGGCGGACTTACGAGCAGTACTTC.

The gene calls are TRBV30 and TRBJ2-1; the D is unclear. The CDR3 consists of 12 residues. Per germline, CDR1 GTSNPN and CDR2 SVGIG (reference sequence). The V end was cut by 3 bases, the J end by 4 bases, with 7 bases between. This CDR3 reads CAWRGQYNEQFF. The CDR3 nucleotides are TGTGCCTGGAGGGGCCAATACAATGAGCAGTTCTTC.

The chain links TRBV5-1 to TRBJ2-3; 13 nucleotides line up with TRBD2. The trim removed 3 bases at V and 5 bases at J, leaving 3 bases unmatched. The CDR3 spans 15 residues. Germline loops: CDR1 SGHRS, CDR2 YFSETQ. Here the CDR3 reads CASSSGLAGVDTQYF. The DNA for the CDR3 is TGCGCCAGCAGCTCAGGACTAGCGGGAGTAGATACGCAGTATTTT. The full variable domain, rest sourced from reference TRBV5-1 and TRBJ2-3, is KAGVTQTPRYLIKTRGQQVTLSCSPISGHRSVSWYQQTPGQGLQFLFEYFSETQRNKGNFPGRFSGRQFSNSRSEMNVSTLELGDSALYLCASSSGLAGVDTQYFGPGTRLTVL.

The genes are TRBV4-1 and TRBJ2-7; 9 bases are a match to TRBD1. This CDR3 is 17 amino acids long. Germline V gene sequence: CDR1 MGHRA, CDR2 YSYEKL. Unmatched junction bases numbered 11, after V lost 2 bases and J lost 3 bases. The CDR3 nucleotides are TGCGCCAGCAGCCAACCTACCGTCGGGACAGGGAGCTACGAGCAGTACTTC. Residues: CASSQPTVGTGSYEQYF.

The chain has TRBV2 and TRBJ2-7; possibly TRBD2 for D (7 bases). Germline CDR1 SNHLY, CDR2 FYNNEI. Trimming removed 3 bases from V and 0 bases from J, with 12 bases in between. CDR3 length: 15 amino acids. The CDR3 spells CASSEWGGISYEQYF. For the CDR3, the DNA is TGTGCCAGCAGTGAGTGGGGGGGCATCTCCTACGAGCAGTACTTC.

This clone was seen more than once but under ten times. The V and J genes are TRBV2 and TRBJ2-2, with D possibly being TRBD2 (6 bases). Germline-derived CDR1 and CDR2 are SNHLY and FYNNEI. This CDR3 has 13 amino acids. V was cut by 6 bases and J by 7 bases, with 12 bases left in between. The chain's CDR3 is CASRAGGVGELFF. CDR3 nucleotides: TGTGCCAGCAGGGCGGGCGGGGTCGGGGAGCTGTTTTTT.

This sequence joins TRBV6-1 and TRBJ1-2; maybe TRBD1 (6 bases). The CDR3 contains 14 residues. Trimming shortened V by 7 bases and J by 5 bases, and 17 bases separated the two germline ends. Germline V CDR1 and CDR2: MNHNS, SASEGT. CDR3 nucleotide sequence: TGTGCCAGCAATTACGGACAGTCCTCTTATGGCTACACCTTC. The encoded protein is CASNYGQSSYGYTF.

This clone was observed a handful of times. The chain employs TRBV4-1 and TRBJ1-2; D is ambiguous. CDR1 and CDR2 (germline): MGHRA, YSYEKL. This CDR3 is built from 12 residues. Trimming took off 0 bases at V and 4 bases at J, with 3 bases between the two ends. The DNA for the CDR3 is TGCGCCAGCAGCCAAGACAGCTATGGCTACACCTTC. It encodes CASSQDSYGYTF.

This clone has more than one count but fewer than ten. The chain couples TRBV6-5 to TRBJ1-4, with 11 bases matching TRBD1. Germline CDR1 and CDR2: MNHEY and SVGAGI. Trimming took 6 bases from V and 2 from J; bases not matched to a gene: 2. This CDR3 has 15 amino acids. The DNA for the CDR3 is TGTGCCAGCAGCCGGACAGGGGGCACTAATGAAAAACTGTTTTTT. It codes for CASSRTGGTNEKLFF.

The V and J genes are TRBV6-5 and TRBJ1-6; weak D call: TRBD1 (5 bases). The CDR3 covers 16 residues. The V end was cut by 2 bases, the J end by 9 bases, with 17 bases between. Germline CDR1 is MNHEY and CDR2 is SVGAGI. The CDR3 DNA is TGTGCCAGCAGTTACGGGGACCCGATCGGGGGTTCACCCCTCCACTTT. Protein: CASSYGDPIGGSPLHF.